This TCR beta chain is from a study of T cells in localized non-small cell lung cancer (dated by TCRdb to 2018 to 2020). About the investigation overall: Comparing tumors with uninvolved tumor-adjacent lungs, the study looked at the T cell repertoires of 236 patients with early-stage NSCLC. The mean age of the NSCLC patients was approximately 71 years, with 120 to 150 men and 95 to 110 women. The cohort comprised 236 treatment-naïve NSCLC patients with resected, localized lung tumors. What the work shows at the level of the full study, not this receptor alone: Higher blood T cell density associated with longer overall survival, while higher adjacent-lung clonality associated with shorter survival. Since the design was exploratory, TCR variables were selected using unadjusted p-values with no false-discovery rate correction. Of the top 100 tumor clones, a median of roughly 60 were detected in paired uninvolved adjacent lung; over 25 were also among that lung's top 100. Because multi-region sequencing of the tumors was not done, intratumor heterogeneity could not be ruled out. Uninvolved tumor-adjacent lung showed the highest T cell clonality, higher than tumor, which suggests more focused antigenic responses in the uninvolved tumor-adjacent lung.

At diagnosis, peripheral blood, uninvolved tumor-adjacent lung and tumor were collected and were preserved as a mix of fresh-frozen and FFPE material. For TCR repertoire profiling, blood samples were analyzed as peripheral blood mononuclear cells. Including the terminal cysteine and phenylalanine, the CDR3 comprises 15 residues. Of the read, only the CDR3 DNA is kept; its 45 bases are in frame from base 1. V is clipped by 1 base and J by 10 bases, and the sequence between their germline boundaries is 14 bases long. The germline V gene sets CDR1 to SGHVS and CDR2 to FNYEAQ. This clone was seen just once. Its antigen has not been determined. No quality values exist for individual bases; no much larger clone is one base distant. The immunoSEQ Assay was used to sequence TCR beta CDR3 regions from DNA. The original methods were these. To compute T cell density, TCR beta template counts were normalized to usable DNA, which was estimated by amplifying housekeeping genes. Using the preseqR package, richness was estimated by extrapolating to 120,000 templates for tissue samples and 400,000 templates for PBMC samples. Clonality was defined as one minus Pielou's evenness. Differential abundance testing on productive amino-acid clonotypes, with a minimum total count of 5 and an alpha of 0.1, was used to identify tissue-enriched TCRs. The Jaccard Index and the Morisita Overlap Index were used to measure how much the repertoires overlapped between compartments. GLIPH clustered TCR beta CDR3s with public tetramer-defined viral CDR3s; viral motifs required at least three viral sequences plus V-gene enrichment. TCRdb holds this immuneACCESS table with in-frame rearrangements only. Some clones are missing; in checked studies, unresolved V genes explain under half, and the rest has no known cause. That table furnishes V, J and clone size, whereas the DNA furnished D and trimming. A total of over 35,000 clones appear in this sample, under 90% of them only once. The ten largest clones add up to around 6.6% of the sample.

This receptor chain uses TRBV7-6 and TRBJ1-6; the D gene assignment is ambiguous. This sequence originates from a male donor older than 55 with stage II lung adenocarcinoma. Sample: peripheral blood mononuclear cells, taken before any cancer treatment. At the DNA level, the sequence is TGTGCCAGCAGCTTAGTATCTACCGGAGGGTCACCCCTCCACTTT. The resulting protein is CASSLVSTGGSPLHF.